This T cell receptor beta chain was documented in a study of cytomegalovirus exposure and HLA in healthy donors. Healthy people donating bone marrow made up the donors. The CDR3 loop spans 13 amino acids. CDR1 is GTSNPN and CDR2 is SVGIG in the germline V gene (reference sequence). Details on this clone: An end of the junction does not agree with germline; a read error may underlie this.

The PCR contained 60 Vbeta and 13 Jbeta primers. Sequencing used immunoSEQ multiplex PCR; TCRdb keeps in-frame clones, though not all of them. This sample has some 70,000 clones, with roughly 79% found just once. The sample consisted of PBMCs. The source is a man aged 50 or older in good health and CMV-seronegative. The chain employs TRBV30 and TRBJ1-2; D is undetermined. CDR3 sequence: CAGRRSTKGGYTF. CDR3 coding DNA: TGTGCCGGGAGACGGAGTACGAAAGGCGGCTACACCTTC.